The clone carrying this TCR beta chain was recorded a few times. V was pared by 4 bases and J by 0 bases, with 19 bases between. The CDR3 has 17 amino acids. In germline, CDR1 is SGHDT, CDR2 YYEEEE. Time point noted: cycle 4 day 1 (C4D1), after 6 weeks of nivolumab. Patients all relapsed after autologous stem cell transplantation, and there was variation in brentuximab vedotin exposure. From thawed PBMCs, CD4+ T cells were purified using magnetic negative selection. This entry belongs to a study of PD-1 blockade in classical Hodgkin lymphoma. Produced via immunoSEQ multiplex PCR; TCRdb's table is partial and in-frame only. The sample has under 25,000 clones, approximately 65% seen once; the top ten hold around 1.2%.

Sequencing was performed on CD4+ T cells from blood, taken before the fourth cycle of nivolumab. V gene TRBV5-6 combines with J gene TRBJ1-1; no firm D call. This TCR derives from a human donor with classical Hodgkin lymphoma. CDR3 loop: CASSPPYGPDLNTEAFF. Written as DNA, the CDR3 is TGTGCCAGCAGCCCTCCTTATGGGCCCGACCTGAACACTGAAGCTTTCTTT.